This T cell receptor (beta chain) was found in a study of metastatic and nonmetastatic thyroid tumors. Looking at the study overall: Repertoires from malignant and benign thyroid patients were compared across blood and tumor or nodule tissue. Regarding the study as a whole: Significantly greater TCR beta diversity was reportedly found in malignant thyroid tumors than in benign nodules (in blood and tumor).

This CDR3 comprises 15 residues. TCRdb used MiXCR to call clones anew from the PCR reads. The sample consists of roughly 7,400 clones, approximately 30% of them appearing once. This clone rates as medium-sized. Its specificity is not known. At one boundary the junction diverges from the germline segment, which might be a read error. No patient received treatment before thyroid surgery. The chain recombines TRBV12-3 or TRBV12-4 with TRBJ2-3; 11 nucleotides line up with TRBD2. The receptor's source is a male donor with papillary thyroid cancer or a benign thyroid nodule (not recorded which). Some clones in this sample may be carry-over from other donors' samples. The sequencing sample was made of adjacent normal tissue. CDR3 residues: CASSLAGGGTDTQYF. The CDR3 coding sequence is TGTGCCAGCAGTCTAGCGGGGGGAGGCACAGATACGCAGTATTTT.